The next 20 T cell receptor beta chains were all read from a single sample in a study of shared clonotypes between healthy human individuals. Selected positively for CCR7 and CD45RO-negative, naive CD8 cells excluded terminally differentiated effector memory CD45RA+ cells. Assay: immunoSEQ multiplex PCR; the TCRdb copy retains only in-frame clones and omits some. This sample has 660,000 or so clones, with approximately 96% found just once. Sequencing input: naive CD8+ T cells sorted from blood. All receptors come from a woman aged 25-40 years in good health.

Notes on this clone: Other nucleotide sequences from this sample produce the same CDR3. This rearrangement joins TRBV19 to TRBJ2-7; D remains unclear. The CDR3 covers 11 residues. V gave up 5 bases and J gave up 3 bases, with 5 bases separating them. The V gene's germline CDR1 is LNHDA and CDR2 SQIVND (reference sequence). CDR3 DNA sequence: TGTGCCAGTAGTTCGTACTACGAGCAGTACTTC. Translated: CASSSYYEQYF.

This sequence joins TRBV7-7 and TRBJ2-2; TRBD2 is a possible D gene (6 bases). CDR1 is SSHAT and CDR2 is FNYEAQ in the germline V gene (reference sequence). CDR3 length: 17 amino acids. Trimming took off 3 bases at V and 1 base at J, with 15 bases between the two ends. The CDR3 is CASSLNKLSGNTGELFF. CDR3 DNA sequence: TGTGCCAGCAGCTTGAATAAACTTAGCGGGAACACCGGGGAGCTGTTTTTT. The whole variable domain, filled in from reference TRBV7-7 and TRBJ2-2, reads GAGVSQSPRYKVTKRGQDVTLRCDPISSHATLYWYQQALGQGPEFLTYFNYEAQPDKSGLPSDRFSAERPEGSISTLTIQRTEQRDSAMYRCASSLNKLSGNTGELFFGEGSRLTVL.

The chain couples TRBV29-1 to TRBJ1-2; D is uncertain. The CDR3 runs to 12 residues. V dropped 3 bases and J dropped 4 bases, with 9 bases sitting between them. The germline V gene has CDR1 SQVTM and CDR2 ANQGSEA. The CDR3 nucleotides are TGCAGCGTTGACTCGGGAATCTATGGCTACACCTTC. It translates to CSVDSGIYGYTF.

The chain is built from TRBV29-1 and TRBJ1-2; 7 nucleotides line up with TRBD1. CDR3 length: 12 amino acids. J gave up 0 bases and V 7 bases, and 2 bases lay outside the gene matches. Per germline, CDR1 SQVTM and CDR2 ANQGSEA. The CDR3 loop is CSAGTANYGYTF. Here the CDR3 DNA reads TGCAGCGCTGGGACAGCTAACTATGGCTACACCTTC. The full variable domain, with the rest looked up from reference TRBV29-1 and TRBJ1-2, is SAVISQKPSRDICQRGTSLTIQCQVDSQVTMMFWYRQQPGQSLTLIATANQGSEATYESGFVIDKFPISRPNLTFSTLTVSNMSPEDSSIYLCSAGTANYGYTFGSGTRLTVV.

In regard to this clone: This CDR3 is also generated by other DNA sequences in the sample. CDR3 DNA sequence: TGTGCCAGCAGTTTCCGGGGTACAGATACGCAGTATTTT. Translation gives CASSFRGTDTQYF. This chain joins TRBV27 and TRBJ2-3; possible D gene TRBD2, 5 bases. Germline V gives CDR1 MNHEY, CDR2 SMNVEV (reference sequence). The CDR3 spans 13 residues. Deletions cut 3 bases from V and 3 bases from J, with 7 bases between.

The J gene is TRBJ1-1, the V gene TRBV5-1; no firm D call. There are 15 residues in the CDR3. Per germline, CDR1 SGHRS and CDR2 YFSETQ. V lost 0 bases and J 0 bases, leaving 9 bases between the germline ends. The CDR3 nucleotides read TGCGCCAGCAGCTTGGACGTATACATGAACACTGAAGCTTTCTTT. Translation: CASSLDVYMNTEAFF.

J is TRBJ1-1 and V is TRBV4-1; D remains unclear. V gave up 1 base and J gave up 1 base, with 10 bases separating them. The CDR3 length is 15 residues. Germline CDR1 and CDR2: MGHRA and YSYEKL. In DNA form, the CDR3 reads TGCGCCAGCAGCCAAGCTCCGTGGGGGAACACTGAAGCTTTCTTT. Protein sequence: CASSQAPWGNTEAFF.

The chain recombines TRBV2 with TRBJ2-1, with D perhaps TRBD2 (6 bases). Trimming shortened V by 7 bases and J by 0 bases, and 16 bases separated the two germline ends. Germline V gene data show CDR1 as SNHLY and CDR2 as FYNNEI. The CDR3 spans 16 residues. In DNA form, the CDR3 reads TGTGCCAGCATCATCGGCGGGGCGAGCTCCTACAATGAGCAGTTCTTC. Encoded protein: CASIIGGASSYNEQFF.

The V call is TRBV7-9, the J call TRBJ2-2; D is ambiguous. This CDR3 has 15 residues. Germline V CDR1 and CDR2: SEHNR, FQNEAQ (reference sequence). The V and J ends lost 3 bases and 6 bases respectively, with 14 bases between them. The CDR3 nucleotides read TGTGCCAGCAGCTTTCCTGTTGTGCTTCCCGGGGAGCTGTTTTTT. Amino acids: CASSFPVVLPGELFF.

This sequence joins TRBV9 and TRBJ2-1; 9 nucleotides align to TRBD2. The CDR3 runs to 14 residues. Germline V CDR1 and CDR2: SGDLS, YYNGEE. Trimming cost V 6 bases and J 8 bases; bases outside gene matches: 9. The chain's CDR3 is CASNLAGERYEQFF. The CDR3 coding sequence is TGTGCCAGCAACTTAGCGGGAGAAAGGTATGAGCAGTTCTTC.

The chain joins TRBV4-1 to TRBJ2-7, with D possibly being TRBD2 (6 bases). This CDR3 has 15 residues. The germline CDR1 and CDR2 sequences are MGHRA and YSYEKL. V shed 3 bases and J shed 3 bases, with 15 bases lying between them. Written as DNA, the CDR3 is TGCGCCAGCAGCCAGGGCGCGGGGACCGGCTACGAGCAGTACTTC. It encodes CASSQGAGTGYEQYF.

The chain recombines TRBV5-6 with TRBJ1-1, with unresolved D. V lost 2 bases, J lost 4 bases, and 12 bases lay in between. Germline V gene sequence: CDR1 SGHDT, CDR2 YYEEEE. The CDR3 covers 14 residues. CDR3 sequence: CASSFSQVPTEAFF. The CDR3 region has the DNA TGTGCCAGCAGCTTTTCGCAGGTCCCCACTGAAGCTTTCTTT.

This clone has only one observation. CDR3 coding DNA: TGTGCCAGCAGTTACCAGACAGGAGACTCCTACGAGCAGTACTTC. It is translated as CASSYQTGDSYEQYF. The chain uses TRBV6-5 and TRBJ2-7; D may be TRBD1 (6 bases). V was shortened by 2 bases and J by 0 bases, with 11 bases between the two germline ends. CDR1 and CDR2 (germline): MNHEY, SVGAGI. The CDR3 runs 15 residues.

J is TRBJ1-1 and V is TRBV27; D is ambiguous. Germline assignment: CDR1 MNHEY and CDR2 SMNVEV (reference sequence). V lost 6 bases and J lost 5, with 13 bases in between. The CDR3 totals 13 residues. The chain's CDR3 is CASRPGVRTEAFF. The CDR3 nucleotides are TGTGCCAGCAGACCCGGGGTGAGAACTGAAGCTTTCTTT.

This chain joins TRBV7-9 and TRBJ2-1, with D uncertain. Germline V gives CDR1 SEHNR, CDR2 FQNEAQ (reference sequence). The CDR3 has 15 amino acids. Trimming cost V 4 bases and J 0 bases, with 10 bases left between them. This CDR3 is CASSYGSLSYNEQFF. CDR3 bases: TGTGCCAGCAGCTACGGCTCTCTCTCCTACAATGAGCAGTTCTTC.

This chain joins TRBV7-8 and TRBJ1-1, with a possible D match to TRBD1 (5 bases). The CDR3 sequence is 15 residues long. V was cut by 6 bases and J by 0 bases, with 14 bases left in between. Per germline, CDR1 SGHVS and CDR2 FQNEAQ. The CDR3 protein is CASSPLGRVNTEAFF. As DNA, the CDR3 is TGTGCCAGCAGTCCACTGGGCAGGGTGAACACTGAAGCTTTCTTT.

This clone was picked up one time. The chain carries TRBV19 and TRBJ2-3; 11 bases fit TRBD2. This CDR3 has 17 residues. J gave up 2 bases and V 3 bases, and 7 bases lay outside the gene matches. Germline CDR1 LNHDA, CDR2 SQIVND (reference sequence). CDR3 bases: TGTGCCAGTAGTATGGTAGCGGGAGGGGTATCCACAGATACGCAGTATTTT. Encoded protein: CASSMVAGGVSTDTQYF. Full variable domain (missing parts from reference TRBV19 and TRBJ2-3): DGGITQSPKYLFRKEGQNVTLSCEQNLNHDAMYWYRQDPGQGLRLIYYSQIVNDFQKGDIAEGYSVSREKKESFPLTVTSAQKNPTAFYLCASSMVAGGVSTDTQYFGPGTRLTVL.

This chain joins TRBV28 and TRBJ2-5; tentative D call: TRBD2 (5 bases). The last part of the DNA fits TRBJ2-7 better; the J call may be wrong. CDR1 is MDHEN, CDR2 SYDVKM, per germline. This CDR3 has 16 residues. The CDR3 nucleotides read TGTGCCAGCAGTCCCCCCACCCGACTAACCTCCTACGAGCAGTACTTC. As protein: CASSPPTRLTSYEQYF.

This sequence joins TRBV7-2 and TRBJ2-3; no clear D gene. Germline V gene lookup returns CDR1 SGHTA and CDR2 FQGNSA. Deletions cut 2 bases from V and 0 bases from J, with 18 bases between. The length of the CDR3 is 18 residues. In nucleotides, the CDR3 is TGTGCCAGCAGCTTACGGGCTAACCCCTTGTACAGCACAGATACGCAGTATTTT. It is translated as CASSLRANPLYSTDTQYF.

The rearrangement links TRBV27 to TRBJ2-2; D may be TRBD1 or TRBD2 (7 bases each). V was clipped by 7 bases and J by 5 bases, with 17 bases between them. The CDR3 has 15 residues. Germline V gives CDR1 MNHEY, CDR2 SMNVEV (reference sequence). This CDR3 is CASTATGEGTGELFF. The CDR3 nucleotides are TGTGCCAGCACCGCAACAGGGGAGGGGACCGGGGAGCTGTTTTTT.